These 8 T cell receptor beta chains originate from one sample sequenced in a study of identical twins. Each CDR3 protein is one row after TCRdb ran MiXCR on the 5' RACE reads. This table has hundreds of thousands of distinct CDR3 sequences, around 8.3% appearing once. The data also belong to a second study, concerning yellow fever vaccine responses in identical twins.

Sequences were obtained from PBMCs. The receptors here all came from a woman aged 18-29 years in good health.

This clonotype turned up a few times. The chain couples TRBV20-1 to TRBJ2-7; D unresolved. This CDR3 spans 12 amino acids. V was shortened by 6 bases and J by 7 bases, with 16 bases between the two germline ends. CDR1 and CDR2 from the germline V gene are DFQATT and SNEGSKA (reference sequence). CDR3 DNA: TGCAGTGCCACAAGGTTGGGTGTGGAGCAGTACTTC. It is translated as CSATRLGVEQYF.

In this sample, this clonotype turned up a few times. This sequence joins TRBV10-3 and TRBJ2-3, with a weak D call TRBD2 (5 bases). Germline CDR1 reads ENHRY; CDR2 reads SYGVKD. Trimming stripped 8 bases from V and 2 bases from J, with 11 bases between. The CDR3 covers 13 residues. CDR3 amino acids: CAIRAEYTDTQYF. The CDR3 bases are TGTGCCATCCGAGCGGAGTACACAGATACGCAGTATTTT.

This clonotype was seen more than once but under ten times. This sequence joins TRBV27 and TRBJ2-7; weak D call: TRBD2 (6 bases). The CDR3 has 14 amino acids. The V end was cut by 7 bases, the J end by 0 bases, with 13 bases between. Germline V CDR1 and CDR2: MNHEY, SMNVEV (reference sequence). This CDR3 reads CASKASAVSYEQYF. DNA for the CDR3: TGTGCCAGCAAGGCTAGCGCCGTCTCCTACGAGCAGTACTTC.

The chain is built from TRBV7-9 and TRBJ2-1; D might be TRBD1 (5 bases). From germline, CDR1 is SEHNR and CDR2 FQNEAQ (reference sequence). The CDR3 is made up of 15 amino acids. V lost 5 bases and J lost 2, with 13 bases in between. Here the CDR3 reads CASSNGALPYNEQFF. The CDR3 bases are TGTGCCAGCAGCAATGGGGCGTTACCCTACAATGAGCAGTTCTTC.

This clonotype was recorded many times. The V call is TRBV6-1, the J call TRBJ1-1; the match to TRBD1 covers 11 bases. Germline CDR1 reads MNHNS; CDR2 reads SASEGT. V dropped 6 bases and J dropped 1; count of bases not matched to a gene: 10. The CDR3 contains 17 residues. CDR3 sequence: CASSLGQGAMGNTEAFF. Here the CDR3 DNA reads TGTGCCAGCAGCCTCGGACAGGGGGCTATGGGGAACACTGAAGCTTTCTTT.

This clonotype was seen more than once but under ten times. The chain uses TRBV27 and TRBJ2-1; TRBD2 matches at 8 bases. The CDR3 is 16 residues long. Trimming took 2 bases from V and 6 from J; bases not matched to a gene: 9. The germline V gene encodes CDR1 MNHEY and CDR2 SMNVEV (reference sequence). CDR3 bases: TGTGCCAGCAGTTTAGTACCCAGCGGGGGAAGCAATGAGCAGTTCTTC. Residues: CASSLVPSGGSNEQFF.

This clonotype came up many times. This chain links TRBV6-1 with TRBJ2-7; 8 nucleotides line up with TRBD1. Trimming cost V 6 bases and J 7 bases; bases outside gene matches: 14. The CDR3 runs to 15 residues. CDR1 is MNHNS, CDR2 SASEGT, per germline. DNA of the CDR3: TGTGCCAGCAGCGACCAGGACAGGGCCCCTCAGGAGCAGTACTTC. It specifies CASSDQDRAPQEQYF.

This clonotype showed up just a few times. A read error may account for a junction end that differs from germline. This sequence joins TRBV12-3 or TRBV12-4 and TRBJ2-7; 9 bases fit TRBD1. The CDR3 has 17 residues. The CDR3 nucleotides read TGTACCAGCAGTTTAGAATCTCTGGGACAGGGTGCCTACGAGCAGTACTTC. Amino acids: CTSSLESLGQGAYEQYF.